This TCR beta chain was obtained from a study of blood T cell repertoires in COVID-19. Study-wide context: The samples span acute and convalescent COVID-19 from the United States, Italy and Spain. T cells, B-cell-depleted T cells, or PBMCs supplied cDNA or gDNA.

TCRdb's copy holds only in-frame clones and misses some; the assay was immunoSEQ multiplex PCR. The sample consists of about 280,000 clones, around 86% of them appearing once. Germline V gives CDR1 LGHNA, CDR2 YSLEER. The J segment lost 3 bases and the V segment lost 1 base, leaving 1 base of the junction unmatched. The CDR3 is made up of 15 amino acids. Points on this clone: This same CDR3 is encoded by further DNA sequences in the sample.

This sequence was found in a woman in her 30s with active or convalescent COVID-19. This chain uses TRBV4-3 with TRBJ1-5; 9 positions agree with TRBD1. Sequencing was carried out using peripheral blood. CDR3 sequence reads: CASSQGTGDNQPQHF. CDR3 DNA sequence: TGCGCCAGCAGCCAAGGGACAGGGGACAATCAGCCCCAGCATTTT.